This T cell receptor (beta chain) derives from a study of cytomegalovirus exposure and HLA in healthy donors. The repertoire was sequenced with immunoSEQ multiplex PCR; TCRdb's copy has only in-frame clones and lacks some. This sample has about 38,000 clones; approximately 95% occur once, and the top ten carry about 3%. Study observations and caveats: As was reported, the classifier diagnosed cytomegalovirus status with high specificity and sensitivity.

The germline CDR1 and CDR2 sequences are MNHNY and SVGAGI (reference sequence). V gave up 6 bases and J gave up 2 bases; unmatched junction bases: 7. The CDR3 totals 16 residues. As to this clone: The antigen remains undetermined.

The V and J genes are TRBV6-6 and TRBJ1-5, with TRBD1 identical over 10 bases. The specimen was PBMCs. This receptor was obtained from a man aged 18 to 29 in good health and CMV-seronegative. Here the CDR3 reads CASRSTGGAGNQPQHF. CDR3 nucleotides: TGTGCCAGCAGGTCGACAGGGGGCGCCGGCAATCAGCCCCAGCATTTT.